This T cell receptor (beta chain) was found in a study of OX40 agonist ivuxolimab in advanced cancers. Study-wide context: The costimulatory receptor OX40 (CD134) was targeted by ivuxolimab, a fully human IgG2 agonistic monoclonal antibody. Intravenous ivuxolimab was administered to patients every 2 weeks at six dose levels: 0.01, 0.1, 0.3, 1.5, 3 and 10 mg/kg. Of the approximately 50 dose-escalation patients, hepatocellular carcinoma was present in about 19, melanoma in around 15, renal cell carcinoma in 9 and head and neck cancer in 9. A male proportion of around 81% and a mean age of around 60 years, ranging from about 20 to 80, were recorded for the dose-escalation cohort. Patients were allowed to have had prior anti-PD-1, anti-PD-L1 or anti-CTLA-4 therapy, and roughly two fifths of the dose-escalation patients had been treated with checkpoint inhibitors. Three dose-escalation patients achieved partial responses, one with hepatocellular carcinoma and two with cutaneous melanoma. The point of sequencing TCRbeta in the periphery was to test whether ivuxolimab changed TCR sequence diversity and drove clonal T-cell expansion. The paper covers the monotherapy dose-escalation part of the phase I ivuxolimab trial, which included N of about 50 patients. General study outcomes and caveats: Partial responders in the 0.1-3.0 mg/kg groups had among the lowest normalized peripheral clonal expansion, especially among CD8+ T cells. Low levels of normalized T-cell clonal expansion were also shown by some nonresponding patients. The antigen specificity of the peripheral T cells that underwent clonal expansion was not determined. At doses of 0.1 to 3.0 mg/kg, clonal expansion of both CD4+ and CD8+ T cells in blood was seen between baseline and week 6. After ivuxolimab, CD8+ T cells had more expanded clones than CD4+ T cells on average.

Patients with autoimmune disease history or receiving systemic immunosuppression were excluded from the trial. Peripheral blood for TCR sequencing was drawn from every dose cohort at baseline, at cycle 4 day 1 and at cycle 7 day 1. Samples were obtained from an open-label, multicenter, first-in-human phase I dose-escalation trial of ivuxolimab. Adults with locally advanced or metastatic melanoma, renal cell carcinoma, hepatocellular carcinoma or head and neck squamous cell carcinoma were enrolled in the trial. CD4+ and CD8+ T cells were sorted separately from peripheral blood before TCR sequencing. For this clone: Its antigen is currently not known. The sample holds no much larger clone one base away, and base qualities are not on file.

CDR3 length: 15 amino acids, cysteine to phenylalanine. CDR3 DNA only is kept here, 45 bases in frame from base 1. V is pared back by 4 bases and J by 0 bases, with 10 bases lying between the germline termini. From a lookup of the germline V gene, CDR1 and CDR2 are MGHRA and YSYEKL. To sequence the TCRbeta CDR3 region, genomic DNA was isolated from the sorted cells. The immunoSEQ Assay was used to sequence the TCRbeta CDR3 regions. The source is immuneACCESS, and TCRdb retained only in-frame sequences with V and J called. Part of the clones is not carried over; for the studies checked, unresolved V genes explain less than half of this, and the remainder is unexplained. The table for this sample lists 40,000 to 45,000 clones; approximately 86% of them were counted only once. Just over 20% of the sample is held by the ten biggest clonotypes.

This chain is built from TRBV4-1 and TRBJ1-5; the D gene remains uncertain. The receptor was isolated from an adult with an advanced solid tumor such as melanoma, head and neck, liver or kidney cancer. This sample comprised CD4+ or CD8+ T cells sorted from blood, obtained in a trial of the OX40 agonist ivuxolimab. The base sequence is TGCGCCAGCAGCCCGACGCGGTTTAGCAATCAGCCCCAGCATTTT. The resulting protein is CASSPTRFSNQPQHF.